This TCR beta chain was found in a study of cytomegalovirus exposure and HLA in healthy donors. Germline CDR1 and CDR2: SGHRS and YFSETQ. The CDR3 loop spans 16 amino acids. The ends lost 4 bases at V and 5 bases at J; junction bases unmatched: 6. Primers for the PCR totalled 60 Vbeta and 13 Jbeta. Repertoires were generated with immunoSEQ multiplex PCR, while TCRdb's copy carries only in-frame clones and drops some. The sample spans about 140,000 clones; the ten largest clones claim 2.2%. Overall study results and limits: V- and J-gene trimming of TCR beta was linked (in a later analysis) to a missense DCLRE1C variant. It was 164 TCR beta chains that were listed as cytomegalovirus-associated.

In nominal health when sampled, donors likely had unrecorded immune exposures nonetheless. As to this clone: Its specificity is unknown.

This chain connects TRBV5-1 to TRBJ2-3; TRBD2 matches at 14 bases. Sequencing input: PBMCs. This TCR came from a woman between 18 and 29 years old in good health and CMV-seronegative. As DNA, the CDR3 is TGCGCCAGCAGCCCTGGGACTAGCGGGAGTATAGATACGCAGTATTTT. Protein: CASSPGTSGSIDTQYF.